This T cell receptor (beta chain) was profiled in a study of T cells after yellow fever vaccination. Germline values: CDR1 DFQATT, CDR2 SNEGSKA (reference sequence). The CDR3 spans 14 residues. In TCRdb, the 5' RACE reads were re-called with MiXCR into one record per CDR3 protein. This table has some 400,000 distinct CDR3 sequences, about 6% appearing once. This clonotype was counted many times. The V and J genes are TRBV20-1 and TRBJ2-5; 11 positions match TRBD2. This TCR was sampled from a man under 40 who received the YFV17D yellow fever vaccine. Sequencing was performed on PBMCs, taken 5 days after the yellow fever booster vaccination. CDR3 coding DNA: TGCAGCCTTCCTAGCGGGAGGTTCTTGGAGACCCAGTACTTC. Translating gives CSLPSGRFLETQYF.